What follows are 17 T cell receptor beta chains derived from one specimen sequenced in a study of vaccination effects on CD4 cells after COVID-19. Subsequent to a culture period of nine to ten days, CD4+ T cells were isolated. Profiling relied on immunoSEQ multiplex PCR, and the TCRdb table lists in-frame clones only, not all of them. The sample has 31,000 or so clones, approximately 70% seen once. Their specific antigens are unknown. The starting material was CD4+ T cells from PBMCs cultured without peptide, obtained before COVID-19 vaccination. The receptors shown here come from a human donor who received a COVID-19 vaccine.

The chain combines TRBV11-2 with TRBJ2-7, with D possibly called TRBD1 or TRBD2 (5 bases each). Trimming pared 6 bases from V and 3 bases from J, leaving 27 bases between. CDR1 is SGHAT and CDR2 is FQNNGV in the germline V gene. The CDR3 runs to 18 residues. This CDR3 is CASRRWLASGTELYEQYF. Written as DNA, the CDR3 is TGTGCCAGCAGACGTTGGTTGGCTTCCGGGACGGAACTCTACGAGCAGTACTTC.

The chain carries TRBV7-9 and TRBJ2-7, with 7 bases lining up with TRBD1. The CDR3 has 14 residues. Trimming took 4 bases from V and 1 from J; bases not matched to a gene: 4. Per germline, CDR1 SEHNR and CDR2 FQNEAQ (reference sequence). CDR3 protein: CASSSTGVSYEQYF. Written as DNA, the CDR3 is TGTGCCAGCAGCTCTACAGGGGTGTCCTACGAGCAGTACTTC.

This clone was counted once. The chain uses TRBV7-2 and TRBJ2-7; maybe TRBD1 (5 bases). CDR3 length equals 13 residues. Germline V CDR1 and CDR2: SGHTA, FQGNSA. Trimming shortened V by 2 bases and J by 2 bases, and 7 bases separated the two germline ends. The CDR3 nucleotides read TGTGCCAGCAGCTTACGACAGACCTACGAGCAGTACTTC. It yields the protein CASSLRQTYEQYF.

The chain recombines TRBV29-1 with TRBJ1-2, with D tentatively TRBD1 (5 bases). The ends were cut back, 0 bases at V and 7 bases at J, with 18 bases in the middle. Germline CDR1 SQVTM, CDR2 ANQGSEA. The CDR3 is made up of 15 amino acids. Here the CDR3 DNA reads TGCAGCGTTGAAGATACGGACACCCGCCTTGGTGGCTACACCTTC. It codes for CSVEDTDTRLGGYTF.

This clone has a handful of counts. V and J are TRBV19 and TRBJ1-5, with D possibly matching TRBD1 (6 bases). Trimming removed 6 bases at V and 3 bases at J, with 18 bases between. The CDR3 loop spans 16 amino acids. CDR1 LNHDA and CDR2 SQIVND come from the germline V gene (reference sequence). CDR3 in DNA: TGTGCCAGTAGCCCCGAGGGGGGGTGGGTCAATCAGCCCCAGCATTTT. Its protein is CASSPEGGWVNQPQHF.

This chain joins TRBV3-1 (or the pseudogene TRBV3-2) and TRBJ2-3; 10 nucleotides align to TRBD2. The J segment lost 4 bases and the V segment lost 4 bases, leaving 5 bases of the junction unmatched. Per germline, CDR1 LGHDT and CDR2 YNNKEL (reference sequence). The CDR3 has 15 amino acids. The CDR3 is CASSPTSGEADTQYF. The CDR3 region has the DNA TGTGCCAGCAGCCCCACTAGCGGGGAAGCAGATACGCAGTATTTT.

This rearrangement joins TRBV12-3 or TRBV12-4 to TRBJ2-3; 8 positions match TRBD2. The V gene end was trimmed by 2 bases and the J gene end by 5 bases; junction bases not matched to a gene: 0. This CDR3 comprises 13 residues. In DNA form, the CDR3 reads TGTGCCAGCAGTTTACTAGCGGGAGATACGCAGTATTTT. Amino acids: CASSLLAGDTQYF.

This chain joins TRBV30 and TRBJ1-3; D gene unclear. The CDR3 spans 13 residues. The V and J ends lost 4 bases and 0 bases respectively, with 7 bases between them. CDR1 GTSNPN and CDR2 SVGIG come from the germline V gene (reference sequence). CDR3 bases: TGTGCCTGGAATTTAGTCTCTGGAAACACCATATATTTT. This sequence encodes CAWNLVSGNTIYF.

V and J are TRBV11-2 and TRBJ2-2; 9 bases are a match to TRBD2. The CDR3 is made up of 15 amino acids. V shed 5 bases and J 2 bases; nucleotides not matched to a gene: 3. Germline-derived CDR1 and CDR2 are SGHAT and FQNNGV. CDR3 nucleotide sequence: TGTGCCAGCAGCCGACTAGCGGATAACACCGGGGAGCTGTTTTTT. It codes for CASSRLADNTGELFF.

CDR3 bases: TGCGCCAGCAGCTACACGCCTCGTGGCAGGGGATATTCGGAGACCCAGTACTTC. Protein product: CASSYTPRGRGYSETQYF. The chain is built from TRBV5-1 and TRBJ2-5; possibly TRBD1 for D (6 bases). V was pared by 3 bases and J by 5 bases, with 26 bases between. The CDR3 spans 18 residues. Germline V lookup: CDR1 SGHRS, CDR2 YFSETQ.

This clone was detected only once. The chain uses TRBV12-3 or TRBV12-4 and TRBJ2-7, with D unclear. The CDR3 loop spans 13 amino acids. The ends were cut back, 6 bases at V and 5 bases at J, with 14 bases in the middle. CDR3 nucleotides: TGTGCCAGCAGCTCCAGTTACTATAACGAGCAGTACTTC. Translation gives CASSSSYYNEQYF.

The chain links TRBV29-1 to TRBJ1-4; D is perhaps TRBD1 (6 bases). Trimming took 5 bases from V and 8 from J, leaving 12 bases between them. The germline CDR1 and CDR2 sequences are SQVTM and ANQGSEA. This CDR3 has 12 residues. The CDR3 DNA reads TGCAGCGTTAAGGACAGTCGGGAAAAACTGTTTTTT. It translates to CSVKDSREKLFF.

The chain carries TRBV27 and TRBJ2-5; D assignment may be TRBD1 or TRBD2 (5 bases each). Trimming stripped 7 bases from V and 2 bases from J, with 14 bases between. Germline values: CDR1 MNHEY, CDR2 SMNVEV (reference sequence). This CDR3 contains 14 residues. The CDR3 region has the DNA TGTGCCAGCAAGTCGCTGAGGGGTCAAGAGACCCAGTACTTC. Translating it yields CASKSLRGQETQYF.

This chain uses TRBV3-1 (or the pseudogene TRBV3-2) with TRBJ2-1; 10 bases match TRBD2. The CDR3 totals 15 residues. Per germline, CDR1 LGHDT and CDR2 YNNKEL (reference sequence). The V segment lost 7 bases and the J segment 6 bases; nucleotides outside the gene matches: 9. The CDR3 coding sequence is TGTGCCAGCACCCCTCTAGCGGGAGTCGGCAATGAGCAGTTCTTC. Amino acid sequence: CASTPLAGVGNEQFF.

The J gene is TRBJ2-5, the V gene TRBV5-1, with 7 bases identical to TRBD1. V was clipped by 3 bases and J by 5 bases; unmatched bases: 13. The germline gives CDR1 SGHRS, CDR2 YFSETQ. The CDR3 has 16 amino acids. The CDR3 sequence is CASSSETGARGETQYF. In DNA, the CDR3 is TGCGCCAGCAGCTCCGAAACAGGGGCGAGAGGGGAGACCCAGTACTTC.

J is TRBJ1-5 and V is TRBV2; TRBD1 matches 7 bases. V lost 6 bases to trimming and J lost 4 bases; unmatched junction nucleotides: 9. Germline V gene lookup returns CDR1 SNHLY and CDR2 FYNNEI. This CDR3 is built from 15 residues. Here the CDR3 reads CASRGTTGRNQPQHF. In DNA, the CDR3 is TGTGCCAGCAGGGGAACGACAGGGAGGAATCAGCCCCAGCATTTT.

This sequence joins TRBV19 and TRBJ1-3; no clear D gene. CDR3 length equals 15 residues. Germline CDR1 is LNHDA and CDR2 is SQIVND (reference sequence). The V end lost 3 bases, the J end lost 2 bases, and 11 bases lay between the germline ends. This CDR3 is CASSILGEPGNTIYF. CDR3 nucleotide sequence: TGTGCCAGTAGTATCCTCGGGGAGCCTGGAAACACCATATATTTT. Full variable domain (outside the CDR3, taken from reference TRBV19 and TRBJ1-3): DGGITQSPKYLFRKEGQNVTLSCEQNLNHDAMYWYRQDPGQGLRLIYYSQIVNDFQKGDIAEGYSVSREKKESFPLTVTSAQKNPTAFYLCASSILGEPGNTIYFGEGSWLTVV.